These 32 T cell receptor beta chains were sequenced from one sample in a study of control samples from healthy donors and cancer patients. The table came from immunoSEQ multiplex PCR; TCRdb's copy has only in-frame clones and leaves some out. The sample holds over 150,000 clones, about 90% seen once. Sequenced sample: blood. These TCRs come from a woman in her thirties or forties in good health.

V and J are TRBV29-1 and TRBJ1-1, with D tentatively TRBD1 (6 bases). The CDR3 is 13 amino acids. The germline CDR1 and CDR2 sequences are SQVTM and ANQGSEA. The V and J ends lost 2 bases and 7 bases respectively, with 14 bases between them. CDR3: CSVENRAAREAFF. DNA of the CDR3: TGCAGCGTTGAAAACAGGGCCGCTCGTGAAGCTTTCTTT. Together with reference TRBV29-1 and TRBJ1-1, the CDR3 gives the full variable domain: SAVISQKPSRDICQRGTSLTIQCQVDSQVTMMFWYRQQPGQSLTLIATANQGSEATYESGFVIDKFPISRPNLTFSTLTVSNMSPEDSSIYLCSVENRAAREAFFGQGTRLTVV.

The rearrangement uses TRBV29-1 and TRBJ2-7, with D perhaps matching TRBD1 (5 bases). There are 15 residues in the CDR3. CDR1 and CDR2 from the germline V gene are SQVTM and ANQGSEA. V lost 7 bases to trimming and J lost 0 bases, with 19 bases between them. The CDR3 here is CSGALGAGISYEQYF. The CDR3 DNA sequence: TGCAGCGGCGCCTTAGGGGCAGGGATCTCCTACGAGCAGTACTTC.

The chain is built from TRBV6-5 and TRBJ1-3; D may be TRBD1 (5 bases). The germline CDR1 and CDR2 sequences are MNHEY and SVGAGI. The CDR3 covers 14 residues. The germline V and J ends were trimmed by 6 bases and 3 bases, with 12 bases remaining between them. The CDR3 loop is CASSPGGGGNTIYF. The CDR3 DNA reads TGTGCCAGCAGCCCCGGGGGGGGTGGAAACACCATATATTTT.

This clone has a single count. The chain combines TRBV2 with TRBJ1-2, with D perhaps matching TRBD1 (6 bases). Per the germline V gene, CDR1 is SNHLY and CDR2 is FYNNEI. V was trimmed by 6 bases and J by 4 bases, leaving 9 bases between them. CDR3 length: 12 residues. The CDR3 coding sequence is TGTGCCAGCAGCTTGGACAGCTATGGCTACACCTTC. It is translated as CASSLDSYGYTF.

The V gene is TRBV7-6, the J gene TRBJ1-6, with TRBD1 identical over 8 bases. V dropped 5 bases and J dropped 2; count of bases not matched to a gene: 8. Germline loops: CDR1 SGHVS, CDR2 FNYEAQ. This CDR3 is 17 amino acids long. The CDR3 reads CASSPRTGSTYNSPLHF. CDR3 coding DNA: TGTGCCAGCAGCCCCCGGACAGGGAGTACCTATAATTCACCCCTCCACTTT.

The rearrangement joins TRBV7-3 to TRBJ2-1; D not resolved. CDR3 length equals 15 residues. CDR1 and CDR2 from the germline V gene are SGHTA and FQGTGA. V lost 2 bases and J 2 bases, leaving 10 bases between the germline ends. The CDR3 reads CASSLGLGTYNEQFF. In nucleotides, the CDR3 is TGTGCCAGCAGCTTAGGGCTTGGGACCTACAATGAGCAGTTCTTC.

The chain employs TRBV4-1 and TRBJ2-2; D unclear. Trimming cost V 0 bases and J 2 bases, with 10 bases left between them. The CDR3 sequence is 16 residues long. CDR1 is MGHRA, CDR2 YSYEKL, per germline. This CDR3 reads CASSQDSRPNTGELFF. The CDR3, as DNA: TGCGCCAGCAGCCAAGATTCACGTCCAAACACCGGGGAGCTGTTTTTT.

The chain employs TRBV7-9 and TRBJ2-5; 7 bases are a match to TRBD1. The CDR3 is 14 amino acids. The V gene end was trimmed by 5 bases and the J gene end by 2 bases; junction bases not matched to a gene: 5. Germline V gene sequence: CDR1 SEHNR, CDR2 FQNEAQ (reference sequence). The chain's CDR3 is CASSIPGQQETQYF. CDR3 bases: TGTGCCAGCAGCATACCGGGACAGCAAGAGACCCAGTACTTC.

This chain connects TRBV4-1 to TRBJ2-3; 11 bases are shared with TRBD2. Germline V gene lookup returns CDR1 MGHRA and CDR2 YSYEKL. The CDR3 contains 14 residues. The trim removed 5 bases at V and 4 bases at J, leaving 2 bases unmatched. The CDR3 nucleotides read TGCGCCAGCAGCTCGGGACTAGCGGCAGATACGCAGTATTTT. Amino acid sequence: CASSSGLAADTQYF.

V gene TRBV24-1 combines with J gene TRBJ2-3; TRBD1 or TRBD2 may be the D gene (5 bases each). Germline CDR1 reads KGHDR; CDR2 reads SFDVKD. The CDR3 sequence is 14 residues long. Trimming shortened V by 5 bases and J by 0 bases, and 8 bases separated the two germline ends. In DNA form, the CDR3 reads TGTGCCACCAGTGCCCGGGACAGCACAGATACGCAGTATTTT. Translated: CATSARDSTDTQYF.

This sequence joins TRBV10-1 and TRBJ1-5, with TRBD1 identical over 9 bases. Unmatched junction bases numbered 17, after V lost 3 bases and J lost 5 bases. The germline V gene encodes CDR1 WNHNN and CDR2 SYGVQD (reference sequence). The CDR3 has 19 amino acids. The CDR3 DNA is TGCGCCAGCAGTGATCTGAATAAATCATTCGGGACAGGGTATCAGCCCCAGCATTTT. Its protein product is CASSDLNKSFGTGYQPQHF.

V is TRBV7-9 and J is TRBJ1-4, with a possible D match to TRBD1 (5 bases). Trimming took off 3 bases at V and 7 bases at J, with 9 bases between the two ends. The CDR3 spans 13 residues. The germline CDR1 and CDR2 sequences are SEHNR and FQNEAQ (reference sequence). CDR3 protein: CASSLGTGEKLFF. CDR3 sequence (DNA): TGTGCCAGCAGCTTGGGGACGGGTGAAAAACTGTTTTTT.

This clone was seen only a few times. The V and J genes are TRBV19 and TRBJ1-2; TRBD1 might be the D (5 bases). CDR3 length: 14 amino acids. The V gene's germline CDR1 is LNHDA and CDR2 SQIVND (reference sequence). The V gene lost 5 bases and the J gene lost 7 bases, with 17 bases spanning the gap. CDR3 protein: CASSEGPPRGGYTF. CDR3 DNA sequence: TGTGCCAGTAGTGAGGGACCCCCTCGGGGTGGCTACACCTTC.

The chain has TRBV5-1 and TRBJ2-7; TRBD2 aligns across 11 bases. V dropped 1 base and J dropped 5; count of bases not matched to a gene: 8. CDR3 length equals 16 residues. Germline lookup yields CDR1 SGHRS and CDR2 YFSETQ. This chain's CDR3 is CASSLLAGGLSDEQYF. The CDR3 coding sequence is TGCGCCAGCAGCTTGCTAGCGGGGGGCCTATCAGACGAGCAGTACTTC.

The chain couples TRBV2 to TRBJ1-5, with D maybe TRBD1 (6 bases). Germline V CDR1 and CDR2: SNHLY, FYNNEI. Trimming left V 7 bases short and J 4 bases short, with 11 bases between. CDR3 length: 13 residues. CDR3 in amino acids: CASTGTPNQPQHF. The CDR3 DNA sequence: TGTGCCAGCACCGGGACACCGAATCAGCCCCAGCATTTT.

The rearrangement links TRBV19 to TRBJ2-7, with 8 bases aligning to TRBD1. Germline V gene lookup returns CDR1 LNHDA and CDR2 SQIVND (reference sequence). Trimming took 5 bases from V and 3 from J; bases not matched to a gene: 9. This CDR3 region has 15 residues. DNA of the CDR3: TGTGCCAGTAGTTCTGGGACAGGCCCTATCTACGAGCAGTACTTC. Translating gives CASSSGTGPIYEQYF.

The CDR3 DNA sequence: TGTGCCAGCAGTTACTTGGTGGGGGACCACTATGGCTACACCTTC. Translated, it gives CASSYLVGDHYGYTF. The J gene is TRBJ1-2, the V gene TRBV6-5; TRBD1 might be the D (5 bases). Per germline, CDR1 MNHEY and CDR2 SVGAGI. The CDR3 extends over 15 amino acids. V lost 1 base and J 3 bases, leaving 12 bases between the germline ends.

The chain combines TRBV2 with TRBJ2-1, with TRBD2 identical over 14 bases. This CDR3 has 16 residues. V lost 5 bases, J lost 3 bases, and 3 bases stayed unmatched. Germline assignment: CDR1 SNHLY and CDR2 FYNNEI. CDR3 protein: CASSWTSGGIYNEQFF. The DNA of the CDR3 is TGTGCCAGCAGTTGGACTAGCGGGGGGATCTACAATGAGCAGTTCTTC.

The rearrangement uses TRBV6-6 and TRBJ1-1; D might be TRBD1 (6 bases). CDR1 is MNHNY and CDR2 is SVGAGI in the germline V gene (reference sequence). The V end was cut by 5 bases, the J end by 2 bases, with 21 bases between. The CDR3 has 17 amino acids. CDR3 sequence: CASSPWGAWGKNTEAFF. The CDR3 bases are TGTGCCAGCAGTCCGTGGGGGGCCTGGGGTAAAAACACTGAAGCTTTCTTT.

Note on this clone: Germline and junction disagree at one end, which may indicate a read error. The chain combines TRBV3-1 (or the pseudogene TRBV3-2) with TRBJ1-1; D may be TRBD1 (6 bases). In germline, CDR1 is LGHDT, CDR2 YNNKEL (reference sequence). CDR3 length: 12 amino acids. The CDR3 loop reads CASSQDERHRVF. In nucleotides, the CDR3 is TGTGCCAGCAGCCAAGACGAAAGGCACAGGGTCTTT.

This rearrangement joins TRBV7-6 to TRBJ1-2; unclear D gene. The germline CDR1 and CDR2 sequences are SGHVS and FNYEAQ. V lost 3 bases and J lost 1, with 18 bases in between. The CDR3 has 17 amino acids. In DNA, the CDR3 is TGTGCCAGCAGCTTGGCCGGACCCGAAGTTATTAACTATGGCTACACCTTC. This sequence encodes CASSLAGPEVINYGYTF.

Comments on this clone: An end of the junction does not agree with germline; a read error may underlie this. CDR3 region: CANSKGYLGELRPGELFF. CDR3 DNA: TGCGCCAACAGCAAGGGGTATTTAGGGGAATTACGTCCCGGGGAGCTGTTTTTT. The gene calls are TRBV5-1 and TRBJ2-2, with a tentative D call TRBD1 (5 bases). This CDR3 spans 18 amino acids. Germline V gene sequence: CDR1 SGHRS, CDR2 YFSETQ.

V is TRBV3-1 (or the pseudogene TRBV3-2) and J is TRBJ1-2; TRBD1 might be the D (6 bases). V lost 4 bases and J lost 6, with 12 bases in between. The CDR3 runs 13 residues. Per germline, CDR1 LGHDT and CDR2 YNNKEL (reference sequence). The CDR3 DNA reads as TGTGCCAGCAGCCCTTCTAGGACAGATGGCTACACCTTC. Residues: CASSPSRTDGYTF.

The genes are TRBV11-2 and TRBJ2-7; TRBD2 agrees at 7 bases. The length of the CDR3 is 17 residues. V lost 5 bases, J lost 3 bases, and 16 bases stayed unmatched. Germline assignment: CDR1 SGHAT and CDR2 FQNNGV. DNA of the CDR3: TGTGCCAGCAGCCCTACTTTTGGTAGCGGGTTCAACTACGAGCAGTACTTC. Protein: CASSPTFGSGFNYEQYF.

The chain uses TRBV7-9 and TRBJ2-3; 13 nucleotides align to TRBD2. Per the germline V gene, CDR1 is SEHNR and CDR2 is FQNEAQ (reference sequence). The CDR3 extends over 16 amino acids. Unmatched junction bases numbered 7, after V lost 5 bases and J lost 5 bases. The CDR3 here is CASSLTSGGAKDTQYF. CDR3 nucleotides: TGTGCCAGCAGCCTAACTAGCGGGGGGGCTAAAGATACGCAGTATTTT.

The chain is built from TRBV2 and TRBJ2-5, with 11 bases matching TRBD2. The V gene's germline CDR1 is SNHLY and CDR2 FYNNEI. The CDR3 covers 15 residues. Losses at the gene ends were 1 base for V and 7 bases for J; bases not matched to a gene: 5. The CDR3 DNA follows: TGTGCCAGCAGTGAAGATAGCGGGGGGGCCGGGACCCAGTACTTC. Its protein product is CASSEDSGGAGTQYF.

The chain recombines TRBV3-1 (or the pseudogene TRBV3-2) with TRBJ2-7; D is unclear. Germline CDR1 is LGHDT and CDR2 is YNNKEL (reference sequence). V shed 3 bases and J shed 3 bases, with 3 bases lying between them. The CDR3 sequence is 11 residues long. The CDR3 coding sequence is TGTGCCAGCAGCCACAACTACGAGCAGTACTTC. As protein: CASSHNYEQYF.

The V and J genes are TRBV10-3 and TRBJ1-2; no clear D. The CDR3 spans 14 residues. V dropped 3 bases and J dropped 6 bases, with 14 bases sitting between them. Germline CDR1 and CDR2: ENHRY and SYGVKD. CDR3 residues: CAISELSVSDGYTF. CDR3 DNA sequence: TGTGCCATCAGTGAACTCAGCGTCTCAGATGGCTACACCTTC.

The chain recombines TRBV19 with TRBJ1-2; the D is unclear. This CDR3 is 13 amino acids long. Germline assignment: CDR1 LNHDA and CDR2 SQIVND (reference sequence). Between the trimmed V and J ends, which lost 5 bases and 3 bases, there was a span of 10 bases. The CDR3 DNA follows: TGTGCCAGTAGTCCGTCGGGATACTATGGCTACACCTTC. It is translated as CASSPSGYYGYTF.

This clone showed up just once. This chain connects TRBV7-2 to TRBJ1-2; a possible D gene is TRBD1 (6 bases). Germline CDR1 reads SGHTA; CDR2 reads FQGNSA. Trimming removed 0 bases from V and 4 bases from J, with 9 bases in between. The CDR3 length is 14 residues. CDR3 nucleotides: TGTGCCAGCAGCTTAGCGGACAGTCGCTATGGCTACACCTTC. It specifies CASSLADSRYGYTF. Variable domain in full (rest from reference TRBV7-2 and TRBJ1-2): GAGVSQSPSNKVTEKGKDVELRCDPISGHTALYWYRQSLGQGLEFLIYFQGNSAPDKSGLPSDRFSAERTGGSVSTLTIQRTQQEDSAVYLCASSLADSRYGYTFGSGTRLTVV.

This chain links TRBV5-1 with TRBJ1-2; the match to TRBD1 covers 9 bases. The CDR3 runs 16 residues. Germline V gene lookup returns CDR1 SGHRS and CDR2 YFSETQ. V was pared by 3 bases and J by 2 bases, with 8 bases of the junction left unmatched. CDR3 sequence (DNA): TGCGCCAGCAGCTCACTCACAGGGGGCTCGAACTATGGCTACACCTTC. It specifies CASSSLTGGSNYGYTF.

This chain joins TRBV5-6 and TRBJ2-5; D not resolved. From germline, CDR1 is SGHDT and CDR2 YYEEEE. CDR3 length: 14 residues. The V and J ends lost 3 bases and 5 bases respectively, with 14 bases between them. The CDR3 coding sequence is TGTGCCAGCAGCTGGGTGGTTTTAGGGGAGACCCAGTACTTC. This encodes CASSWVVLGETQYF.